A single sample gave rise to the 5 T cell receptor beta chains below, sequenced in a study of breast tumors, draining lymph nodes, adjacent tissues. Axillary draining lymph nodes of breast cancer patients supplied the node samples. TCRdb re-analysed the multiplex PCR reads in MiXCR, keeping a single row per CDR3 protein. Among around 150,000 distinct CDR3 sequences listed, approximately 32% were seen once. The sample consisted of axillary lymph node tissue. These receptors came from a female donor with breast cancer. Some clones in this sample may be carry-over from other donors' samples.

This clonotype occurred a few times. The chain has TRBV12-3 or TRBV12-4 and TRBJ2-4; a possible D gene is TRBD1 (6 bases). V lost 2 bases and J lost 1, with 6 bases in between. The CDR3 is 14 amino acids. In nucleotides, the CDR3 is TGTGCCAGCAGTTTACAGGGGGCCAAAAACATTCAGTACTTC. Translating it yields CASSLQGAKNIQYF.

Ten or more counts support this clonotype. The chain carries TRBV19 and TRBJ2-5; TRBD1 aligns across 7 bases. CDR1 and CDR2 (germline): LNHDA, SQIVND (reference sequence). With 6 bases clipped from V and 2 bases from J, the junction kept 9 bases outside the gene matches. The CDR3 consists of 15 residues. CDR3 nucleotide sequence: TGTGCCAGTAGGGCCCGGACAGGCACTCAAGAGACCCAGTACTTC. As protein: CASRARTGTQETQYF. The full variable domain, with the rest looked up from reference TRBV19 and TRBJ2-5, is DGGITQSPKYLFRKEGQNVTLSCEQNLNHDAMYWYRQDPGQGLRLIYYSQIVNDFQKGDIAEGYSVSREKKESFPLTVTSAQKNPTAFYLCASRARTGTQETQYFGPGTRLLVL.

This clonotype came up many times. V gene TRBV6-6 combines with J gene TRBJ1-2, with D possibly matching TRBD1 (5 bases). The V gene's germline CDR1 is MNHNY and CDR2 SVGAGI (reference sequence). The V end lost 0 bases, the J end lost 8 bases, and 10 bases lay between the germline ends. The CDR3 loop spans 13 amino acids. For the CDR3, the DNA is TGTGCCAGCAGTTACTCAGCCAGGGCGGGCTACACCTTC. It yields the protein CASSYSARAGYTF.

The genes are TRBV11-1 and TRBJ2-1; perhaps D is TRBD1 or TRBD2 (5 bases each). V dropped 1 base and J dropped 7 bases, with 17 bases sitting between them. Germline V gene sequence: CDR1 SGHAT, CDR2 FQDESV (reference sequence). The CDR3 has 16 amino acids. The CDR3 region is CASSLVGRAPGNEQFF. The CDR3 bases are TGTGCCAGCAGCTTAGTAGGCAGGGCACCGGGAAATGAGCAGTTCTTC.

In the case of this clonotype: A much bigger clone sits one base away, suggesting this may be a read error. CDR3 in DNA: TGTGCCCGCAGCTTACAGGGACAGGATAATGAAAAACTGTTTTTT. Protein sequence: CARSLQGQDNEKLFF. The chain is built from TRBV11-2 and TRBJ1-4; 8 bases match TRBD1. The CDR3 has 15 amino acids. Germline-derived CDR1 and CDR2 are SGHAT and FQNNGV. Drawing the rest from reference TRBV11-2 and TRBJ1-4, the complete variable domain is EAGVAQSPRYKIIEKRQSVAFWCNPISGHATLYWYQQILGQGPKLLIQFQNNGVVDDSQLPKDRFSAERLKGVDSTLKIQPAKLEDSAVYLCARSLQGQDNEKLFFGSGTQLSVL.